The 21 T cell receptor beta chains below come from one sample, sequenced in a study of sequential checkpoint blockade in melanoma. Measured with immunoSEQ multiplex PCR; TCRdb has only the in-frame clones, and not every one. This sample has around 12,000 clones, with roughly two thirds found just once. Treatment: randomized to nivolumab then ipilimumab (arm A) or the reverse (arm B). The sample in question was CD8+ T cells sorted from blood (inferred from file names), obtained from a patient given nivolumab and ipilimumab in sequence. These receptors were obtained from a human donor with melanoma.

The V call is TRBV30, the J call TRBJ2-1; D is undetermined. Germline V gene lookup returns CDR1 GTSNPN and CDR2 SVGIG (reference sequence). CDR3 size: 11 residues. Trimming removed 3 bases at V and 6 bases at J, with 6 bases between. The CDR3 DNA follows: TGTGCCTGGAGAGCCGTCAATGAGCAGTTCTTC. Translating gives CAWRAVNEQFF. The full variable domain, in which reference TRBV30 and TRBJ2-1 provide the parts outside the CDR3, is SQTIHQWPATLVQPVGSPLSLECTVEGTSNPNLYWYRQAAGRGLQLLFYSVGIGQISSEVPQNLSASRPQDRQFILSSKKLLLSDSGFYLCAWRAVNEQFFGPGTRLTVL.

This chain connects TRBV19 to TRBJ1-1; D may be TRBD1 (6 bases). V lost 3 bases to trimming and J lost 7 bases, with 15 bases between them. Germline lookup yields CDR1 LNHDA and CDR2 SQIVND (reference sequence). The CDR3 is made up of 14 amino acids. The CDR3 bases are TGTGCCAGTAGTATCGCGGGGGGCGCGGGTGAAGCTTTCTTT. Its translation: CASSIAGGAGEAFF.

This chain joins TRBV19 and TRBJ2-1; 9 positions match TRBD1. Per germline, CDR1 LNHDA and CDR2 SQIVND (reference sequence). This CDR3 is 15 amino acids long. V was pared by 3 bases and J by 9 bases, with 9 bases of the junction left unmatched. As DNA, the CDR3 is TGTGCCAGTAGTATCCGGGACAGGGCATGGGGTGAGCAGTTCTTC. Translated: CASSIRDRAWGEQFF. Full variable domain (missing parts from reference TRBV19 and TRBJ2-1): DGGITQSPKYLFRKEGQNVTLSCEQNLNHDAMYWYRQDPGQGLRLIYYSQIVNDFQKGDIAEGYSVSREKKESFPLTVTSAQKNPTAFYLCASSIRDRAWGEQFFGPGTRLTVL.

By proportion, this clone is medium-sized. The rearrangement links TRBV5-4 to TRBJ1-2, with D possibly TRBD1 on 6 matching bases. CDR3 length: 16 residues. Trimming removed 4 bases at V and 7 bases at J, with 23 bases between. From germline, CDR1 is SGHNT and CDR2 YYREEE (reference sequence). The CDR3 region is CASSPPTVTGSPGYTF. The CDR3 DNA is TGTGCCAGCAGCCCCCCTACGGTGACAGGATCTCCTGGCTACACCTTC. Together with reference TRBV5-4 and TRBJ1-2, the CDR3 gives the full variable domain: ETGVTQSPTHLIKTRGQQVTLRCSSQSGHNTVSWYQQALGQGPQFIFQYYREEENGRGNFPPRFSGLQFPNYSSELNVNALELDDSALYLCASSPPTVTGSPGYTFGSGTRLTVV.

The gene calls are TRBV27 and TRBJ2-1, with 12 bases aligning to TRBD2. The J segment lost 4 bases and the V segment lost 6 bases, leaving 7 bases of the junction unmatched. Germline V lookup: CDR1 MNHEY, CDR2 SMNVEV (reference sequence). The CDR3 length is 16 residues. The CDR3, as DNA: TGTGCCAGCAGATTACTAGCGGGAGGTGGGTACAATGAGCAGTTCTTC. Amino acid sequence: CASRLLAGGGYNEQFF.

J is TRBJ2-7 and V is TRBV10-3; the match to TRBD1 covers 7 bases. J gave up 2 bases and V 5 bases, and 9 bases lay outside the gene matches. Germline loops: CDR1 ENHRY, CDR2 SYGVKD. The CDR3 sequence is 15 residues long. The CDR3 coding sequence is TGTGCCATCAGTAACGACAGGGATGGGCCCTACGAGCAGTACTTC. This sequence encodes CAISNDRDGPYEQYF.

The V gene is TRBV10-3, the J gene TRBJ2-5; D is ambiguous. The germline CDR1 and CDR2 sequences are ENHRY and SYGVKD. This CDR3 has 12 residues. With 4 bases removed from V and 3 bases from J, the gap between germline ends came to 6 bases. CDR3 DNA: TGTGCCATCAGTGGGGCAGAAGAGACCCAGTACTTC. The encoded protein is CAISGAEETQYF.

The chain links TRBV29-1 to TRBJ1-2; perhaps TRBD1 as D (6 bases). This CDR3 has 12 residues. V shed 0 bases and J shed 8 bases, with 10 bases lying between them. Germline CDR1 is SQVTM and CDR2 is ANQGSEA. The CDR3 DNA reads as TGCAGCGTTGAAGAGGGACACGGAGGCTACACCTTC. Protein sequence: CSVEEGHGGYTF. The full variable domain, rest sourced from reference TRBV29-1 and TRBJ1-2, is SAVISQKPSRDICQRGTSLTIQCQVDSQVTMMFWYRQQPGQSLTLIATANQGSEATYESGFVIDKFPISRPNLTFSTLTVSNMSPEDSSIYLCSVEEGHGGYTFGSGTRLTVV.

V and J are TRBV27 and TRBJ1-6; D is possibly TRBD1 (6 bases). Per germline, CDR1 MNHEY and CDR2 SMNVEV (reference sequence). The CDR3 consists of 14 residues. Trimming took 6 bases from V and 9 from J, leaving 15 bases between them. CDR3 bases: TGTGCCAGCAGGAGGGGGGGAAGTTCTTCACCCCTCCACTTT. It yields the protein CASRRGGSSSPLHF.

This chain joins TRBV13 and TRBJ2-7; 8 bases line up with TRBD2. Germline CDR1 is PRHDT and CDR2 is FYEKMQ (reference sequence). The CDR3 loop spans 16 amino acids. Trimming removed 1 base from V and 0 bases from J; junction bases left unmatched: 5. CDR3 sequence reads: CASSLEGLGVSYEQYF. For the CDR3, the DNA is TGTGCCAGCAGCTTAGAGGGACTAGGGGTCTCCTACGAGCAGTACTTC.

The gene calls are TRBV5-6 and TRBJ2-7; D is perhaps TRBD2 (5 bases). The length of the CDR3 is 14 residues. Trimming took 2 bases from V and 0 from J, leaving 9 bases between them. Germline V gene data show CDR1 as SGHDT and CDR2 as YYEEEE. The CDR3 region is CASSFRENSYEQYF. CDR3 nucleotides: TGTGCCAGCAGCTTCCGGGAAAACTCCTACGAGCAGTACTTC.

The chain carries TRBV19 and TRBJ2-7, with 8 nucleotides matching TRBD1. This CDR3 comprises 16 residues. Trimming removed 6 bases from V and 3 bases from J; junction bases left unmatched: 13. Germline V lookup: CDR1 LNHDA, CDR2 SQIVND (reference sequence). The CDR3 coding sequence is TGTGCCAGTAGCCCCCCCGGACAGGGATCGGACTACGAGCAGTACTTC. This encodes CASSPPGQGSDYEQYF.

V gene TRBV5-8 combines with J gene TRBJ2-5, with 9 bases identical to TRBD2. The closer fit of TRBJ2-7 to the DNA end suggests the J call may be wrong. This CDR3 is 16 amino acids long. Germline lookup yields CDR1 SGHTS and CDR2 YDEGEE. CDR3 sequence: CASSLGSGSYYDEQYF. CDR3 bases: TGTGCCAGCAGCTTGGGTAGCGGGAGTTACTATGACGAGCAGTACTTC.

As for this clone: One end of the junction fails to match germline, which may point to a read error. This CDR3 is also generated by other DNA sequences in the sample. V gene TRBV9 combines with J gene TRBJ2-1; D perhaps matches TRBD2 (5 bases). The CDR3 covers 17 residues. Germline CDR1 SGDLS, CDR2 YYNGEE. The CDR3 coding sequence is TGTGCCAGTAGCGTCTTCGCAGATTCGTTCTCCTACAATGAGCAGTTCTTC. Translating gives CASSVFADSFSYNEQFF.

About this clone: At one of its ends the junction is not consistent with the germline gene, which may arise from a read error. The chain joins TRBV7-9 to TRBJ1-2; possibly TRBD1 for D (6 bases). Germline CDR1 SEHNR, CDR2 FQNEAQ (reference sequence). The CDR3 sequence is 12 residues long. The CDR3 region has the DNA TGTGCCAGCAGCCAACAGGGCGATGGCTGCACCTTC. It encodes CASSQQGDGCTF.

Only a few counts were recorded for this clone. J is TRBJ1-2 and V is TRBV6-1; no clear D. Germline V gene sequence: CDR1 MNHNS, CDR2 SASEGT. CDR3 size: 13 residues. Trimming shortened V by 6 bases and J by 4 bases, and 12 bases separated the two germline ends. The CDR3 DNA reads TGTGCCAGCAGCTCCCGACGGGGCTATGGCTACACCTTC. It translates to CASSSRRGYGYTF.

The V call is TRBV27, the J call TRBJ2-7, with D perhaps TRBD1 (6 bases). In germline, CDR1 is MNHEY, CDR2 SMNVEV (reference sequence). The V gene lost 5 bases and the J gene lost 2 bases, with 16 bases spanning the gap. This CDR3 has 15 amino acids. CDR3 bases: TGTGCCAGCAGTGGACCCTCGGGACAAGCCTACGAGCAGTACTTC. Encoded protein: CASSGPSGQAYEQYF.

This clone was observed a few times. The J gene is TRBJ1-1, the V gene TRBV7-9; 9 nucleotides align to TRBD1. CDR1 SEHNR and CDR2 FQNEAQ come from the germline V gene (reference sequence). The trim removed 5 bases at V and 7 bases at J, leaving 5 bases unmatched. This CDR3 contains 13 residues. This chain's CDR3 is CASSPGTGIEAFF. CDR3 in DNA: TGTGCCAGCAGCCCAGGGACAGGGATTGAAGCTTTCTTT.

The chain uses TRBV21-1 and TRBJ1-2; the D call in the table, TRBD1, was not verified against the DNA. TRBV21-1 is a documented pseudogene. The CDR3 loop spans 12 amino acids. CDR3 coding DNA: TGTGCCAGCAGCAAATACCTCCGGGACAGCGCCTTC. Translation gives CASSKYLRDSAF.

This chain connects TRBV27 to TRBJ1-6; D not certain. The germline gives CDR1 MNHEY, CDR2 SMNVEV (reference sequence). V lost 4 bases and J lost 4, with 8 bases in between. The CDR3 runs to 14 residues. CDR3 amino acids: CASSYREYNSPLHF. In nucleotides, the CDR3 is TGTGCCAGCAGTTACCGGGAGTATAATTCACCCCTCCACTTT.

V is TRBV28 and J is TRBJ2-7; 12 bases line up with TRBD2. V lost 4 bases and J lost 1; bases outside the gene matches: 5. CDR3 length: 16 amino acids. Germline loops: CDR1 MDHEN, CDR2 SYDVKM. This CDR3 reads CASSSTLAGGSYEQYF. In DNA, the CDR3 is TGTGCCAGCAGTTCGACACTAGCGGGGGGTTCCTACGAGCAGTACTTC.